The next 32 T cell receptor beta chains were all read from a single sample in a study of T cells in localized non-small cell lung cancer (dated by TCRdb to 2018 to 2021). Libraries were built with the immunoSEQ multiplex PCR assay. TCRdb took this table from immuneACCESS and kept in-frame rearrangements with V and J called. Such tables lack part of the clones; where checked against another copy, unresolved V genes explain under half of the gap, and the rest is unexplained. This sample gives about 26,000 clones in total; approximately 85% of them show up just once. The ten biggest clones cover 4.1% of the sample. The sample consisted of peripheral blood, taken before any cancer treatment. These receptors were obtained from a woman between 35 and 75 years old with stage I lung adenocarcinoma.

The V and J genes are TRBV5-1 and TRBJ1-1; D ambiguous. The V and J ends lost 5 bases and 2 bases respectively, with 13 bases between them. CDR3 length: 14 amino acids. From germline, CDR1 is SGHRS and CDR2 YFSETQ. CDR3 coding DNA: TGCGCCAGCAGTTTTGGCGGAGCCAACACTGAAGCTTTCTTT. Translation gives CASSFGGANTEAFF.

The chain's CDR3 is CASSEWGGLVGEQYF. The CDR3 DNA reads as TGCGCCAGCAGTGAGTGGGGGGGTTTGGTTGGCGAGCAGTACTTC. The chain combines TRBV10-2 with TRBJ2-7; 7 nucleotides agree with TRBD2. V lost 1 base to trimming and J lost 6 bases; unmatched junction nucleotides: 9. CDR3 length: 15 amino acids. Germline V gene data show CDR1 as WSHSY and CDR2 as SAAADI.

The chain carries TRBV30 and TRBJ2-1; D is uncertain. This CDR3 region has 14 residues. Germline assignment: CDR1 GTSNPN and CDR2 SVGIG (reference sequence). Trimming took off 4 bases at V and 8 bases at J, with 18 bases between the two ends. CDR3 sequence (DNA): TGTGCCTGGACCCTGGACCTGGCCCGAGATGAGCAGTTCTTC. Translation gives CAWTLDLARDEQFF. Full variable domain (missing parts from reference TRBV30 and TRBJ2-1): SQTIHQWPATLVQPVGSPLSLECTVEGTSNPNLYWYRQAAGRGLQLLFYSVGIGQISSEVPQNLSASRPQDRQFILSSKKLLLSDSGFYLCAWTLDLARDEQFFGPGTRLTVL.

This clone appeared a single time. The J gene is TRBJ2-1, the V gene TRBV2; 11 nucleotides match TRBD1. This CDR3 is 14 amino acids long. The junction had 6 bases not matched to a gene; V was cut back by 7 bases and J by 7 bases. Germline loops: CDR1 SNHLY, CDR2 FYNNEI. The CDR3 reads CASNGQGAGNEQFF. CDR3 coding DNA: TGTGCCAGCAACGGACAGGGGGCGGGGAATGAGCAGTTCTTC.

V and J are TRBV18 and TRBJ2-1, with 7 positions matching TRBD1. CDR3 size: 14 residues. CDR1 and CDR2 from the germline V gene are KGHSH and LQKENI. V lost 1 base and J lost 5; bases outside the gene matches: 2. The CDR3 here is CASSPQQGNNEQFF. CDR3 nucleotide sequence: TGTGCCAGCTCACCACAACAGGGGAACAATGAGCAGTTCTTC.

The chain joins TRBV11-3 to TRBJ1-1, with D possibly matching TRBD1 (5 bases). The germline V gene encodes CDR1 SGHNT and CDR2 YENEEA. The CDR3 has 14 amino acids. Trimming cost V 1 base and J 4 bases, with 10 bases left between them. In DNA form, the CDR3 reads TGTGCCAGCAGCTTAGCAGGGTTTAGCACTGAAGCTTTCTTT. This gives the protein CASSLAGFSTEAFF. Together with reference TRBV11-3 and TRBJ1-1, the CDR3 gives the full variable domain: EAGVVQSPRYKIIEKKQPVAFWCNPISGHNTLYWYLQNLGQGPELLIRYENEEAVDDSQLPKDRFSAERLKGVDSTLKIQPAELGDSAVYLCASSLAGFSTEAFFGQGTRLTVV.

The genes are TRBV6-5 and TRBJ2-7; D is possibly TRBD2 (7 bases). Germline values: CDR1 MNHEY, CDR2 SVGAGI. The germline V and J ends were trimmed by 8 bases and 5 bases, with 16 bases remaining between them. The length of the CDR3 is 13 residues. In DNA, the CDR3 is TGTGCCAGCGGGAGGGGGAAAGGCCACGAGCAGTACTTC. It encodes CASGRGKGHEQYF.

This clone was seen just once. The chain recombines TRBV18 with TRBJ1-1; D is uncertain. V was clipped by 6 bases and J by 5 bases, with 13 bases between them. The CDR3 runs 13 residues. Germline V gene lookup returns CDR1 KGHSH and CDR2 LQKENI. The CDR3 loop is CASSSSRGTEAFF. CDR3 coding DNA: TGTGCCAGCTCCTCATCGCGGGGAACTGAAGCTTTCTTT.

The V and J genes are TRBV7-8 and TRBJ2-3, with 10 nucleotides matching TRBD2. Unmatched junction bases numbered 8, after V lost 5 bases and J lost 0 bases. CDR1 SGHVS and CDR2 FQNEAQ come from the germline V gene. This CDR3 has 17 residues. Here the CDR3 DNA reads TGTGCCAGCAGCCCGGATAGCGGGGGGACTAGCACAGATACGCAGTATTTT. As protein: CASSPDSGGTSTDTQYF.

This chain joins TRBV5-1 and TRBJ2-1; 8 bases align to TRBD2. The CDR3 loop spans 15 amino acids. From germline, CDR1 is SGHRS and CDR2 YFSETQ. Trimming took 4 bases from V and 4 from J; bases not matched to a gene: 7. The CDR3 nucleotides read TGCGCCAGCAGCATGACGGGGGGGCGATACAATGAGCAGTTCTTC. Protein: CASSMTGGRYNEQFF.

The chain is built from TRBV9 and TRBJ2-3, with D perhaps matching TRBD1 (6 bases). V gave up 0 bases and J gave up 0 bases, with 11 bases separating them. The germline V gene encodes CDR1 SGDLS and CDR2 YYNGEE. The CDR3 totals 16 residues. The CDR3 bases are TGTGCCAGCAGCGTAGCCGACAGGTGGAGCACAGATACGCAGTATTTT. Its protein product is CASSVADRWSTDTQYF. The entire variable domain, with the rest obtained from reference TRBV9 and TRBJ2-3, is as follows: DSGVTQTPKHLITATGQRVTLRCSPRSGDLSVYWYQQSLDQGLQFLIQYYNGEERAKGNILERFSAQQFPDLHSELNLSSLELGDSALYFCASSVADRWSTDTQYFGPGTRLTVL.

The chain joins TRBV2 to TRBJ2-5, with D perhaps matching TRBD2 (5 bases). The CDR3 contains 15 residues. Trimming took off 0 bases at V and 3 bases at J, with 11 bases between the two ends. Germline V CDR1 and CDR2: SNHLY, FYNNEI. Here the CDR3 reads CASSEASAVKETQYF. The CDR3 region has the DNA TGTGCCAGCAGTGAAGCTAGCGCGGTAAAAGAGACCCAGTACTTC.

The chain has TRBV4-3 and TRBJ1-4; TRBD1 matches at 7 bases. The J segment lost 7 bases and the V segment lost 0 bases, leaving 5 bases of the junction unmatched. Germline V CDR1 and CDR2: LGHNA, YSLEER. The CDR3 runs 15 residues. Written as DNA, the CDR3 is TGCGCCAGCAGCCAAGATAGGGGGCGCGGTGAAAAACTGTTTTTT. This gives the protein CASSQDRGRGEKLFF.

This sequence joins TRBV4-1 and TRBJ2-5; D might be TRBD1 (6 bases). The germline V gene encodes CDR1 MGHRA and CDR2 YSYEKL. The ends were cut back, 4 bases at V and 3 bases at J, with 12 bases in the middle. The CDR3 loop spans 14 amino acids. The CDR3 protein is CASSPGTNKETQYF. The CDR3 nucleotides read TGCGCCAGCAGCCCCGGGACAAATAAAGAGACCCAGTACTTC.

The chain combines TRBV10-3 with TRBJ2-7, with D maybe TRBD2 (5 bases). V lost 1 base and J 5 bases, leaving 9 bases between the germline ends. Germline lookup yields CDR1 ENHRY and CDR2 SYGVKD. This CDR3 has 13 amino acids. CDR3 region: CAISEYDGDEQYF. CDR3 coding DNA: TGTGCCATCAGTGAGTACGACGGGGACGAGCAGTACTTC.

The chain has TRBV2 and TRBJ2-7; a possible D gene is TRBD1 (5 bases). Germline CDR1 SNHLY, CDR2 FYNNEI. The CDR3 consists of 12 residues. Deletions cut 10 bases from V and 3 bases from J, with 13 bases between. The CDR3 nucleotides read TGTGCCACGCTACAGCAGGGCTACGAGCAGTACTTC. It codes for CATLQQGYEQYF.

The chain has TRBV5-6 and TRBJ1-2, with 9 positions matching TRBD1. Germline CDR1 and CDR2: SGHDT and YYEEEE. V dropped 0 bases and J dropped 5; count of bases not matched to a gene: 2. The CDR3 is 14 amino acids. Here the CDR3 DNA reads TGTGCCAGCAGCTTGGATGGGACAGGGTATGGCTACACCTTC. This gives the protein CASSLDGTGYGYTF.

The rearrangement uses TRBV7-2 and TRBJ1-2; no definite D call. Trimming left V 4 bases short and J 4 bases short, with 16 bases between. The CDR3 consists of 15 residues. Germline loops: CDR1 SGHTA, CDR2 FQGNSA. CDR3 bases: TGTGCCAGCAGCTCCGGTAGAAATGGCCCCTATGGCTACACCTTC. Translating gives CASSSGRNGPYGYTF.

A few counts support this clone. The V and J genes are TRBV19 and TRBJ1-1, with D possibly being TRBD1 (5 bases). The ends were cut back, 8 bases at V and 0 bases at J, with 16 bases in the middle. CDR3 length equals 15 residues. In germline, CDR1 is LNHDA, CDR2 SQIVND (reference sequence). The CDR3 DNA sequence: TGTGCCAGTGAAGGTCAGGGAGGGATGAACACTGAAGCTTTCTTT. It specifies CASEGQGGMNTEAFF.

By share, this clone ranks as medium-sized. The chain has TRBV5-1 and TRBJ2-3; a weak D match, TRBD2 (6 bases). There are 15 residues in the CDR3. With 5 bases removed from V and 2 bases from J, the gap between germline ends came to 15 bases. Germline CDR1 SGHRS, CDR2 YFSETQ. The CDR3 sequence: CASRSVRGNTDTQYF. CDR3 coding DNA: TGCGCCAGCAGGTCGGTCCGGGGGAACACAGATACGCAGTATTTT.

The genes are TRBV6-1 and TRBJ2-5; the D is unclear. In germline, CDR1 is MNHNS, CDR2 SASEGT. CDR3 length equals 13 residues. Trimming left V 4 bases short and J 3 bases short, with 9 bases between. Here the CDR3 DNA reads TGTGCCAGCAGTGGAGACCTGAAAGAGACCCAGTACTTC. Translation gives CASSGDLKETQYF.

This clone was counted a few times. The CDR3 protein is CASSSNRGRNEQFF. The CDR3, as DNA: TGTGCCAGCAGCTCAAACAGGGGGCGAAATGAGCAGTTCTTC. V usage is TRBV11-2 and J usage is TRBJ2-1; 9 positions match TRBD1. Looked up from germline, CDR1 is SGHAT and CDR2 is FQNNGV. The CDR3 is made up of 14 amino acids. V gave up 4 bases and J gave up 7 bases; unmatched junction bases: 5.

V usage is TRBV10-3 and J usage is TRBJ1-1; weak D call: TRBD1 (6 bases). The CDR3 spans 13 residues. Trimming left V 0 bases short and J 11 bases short, with 13 bases between. CDR1 is ENHRY and CDR2 is SYGVKD in the germline V gene. CDR3 nucleotide sequence: TGTGCCATCAGTGAGTCGACGACAGGAGTGGCTTTCTTT. Translating it yields CAISESTTGVAFF.

V usage is TRBV5-1 and J usage is TRBJ2-1; 7 bases are a match to TRBD2. The CDR3 has 16 amino acids. Germline CDR1 reads SGHRS; CDR2 reads YFSETQ. V was pared by 0 bases and J by 1 base, with 4 bases of the junction left unmatched. The CDR3 bases are TGCGCCAGCAGCTTGGGAGGCGGGGGTTCCTACAATGAGCAGTTCTTC. Its protein product is CASSLGGGGSYNEQFF.

In regard to this clone: One end of the junction does not line up with germline, which may come from a read error. The chain is built from TRBV5-1 and TRBJ2-6; 12 nucleotides match TRBD1. Germline CDR1 is SGHRS and CDR2 is YFSETQ. There are 15 residues in the CDR3. CDR3 loop: CASNLDGTGGRVLTF. CDR3 nucleotides: TGCGCCAGCAACTTGGACGGGACAGGGGGCAGGGTCCTGACTTTC.

The chain joins TRBV7-2 to TRBJ2-7; D is unclear. The V end lost 3 bases, the J end lost 2 bases, and 8 bases lay between the germline ends. The germline gives CDR1 SGHTA, CDR2 FQGNSA. The CDR3 covers 13 residues. CDR3 bases: TGTGCCAGCAGCTTGGCTCACACCTACGAGCAGTACTTC. Translation: CASSLAHTYEQYF.

V gene TRBV10-1 combines with J gene TRBJ1-1, with 7 bases matching TRBD1. The CDR3 extends over 15 amino acids. The germline V gene encodes CDR1 WNHNN and CDR2 SYGVQD (reference sequence). Germline trimming cut 7 bases from V and 3 bases from J; bases unmatched to any gene: 11. CDR3 coding DNA: TGCGCCAGCATTACACCCCACAGGGGCGACACTGAAGCTTTCTTT. It encodes CASITPHRGDTEAFF.

J is TRBJ2-1 and V is TRBV4-3; TRBD2 aligns across 11 bases. The CDR3 is 17 amino acids. Trimming took 0 bases from V and 8 from J; bases not matched to a gene: 9. Germline CDR1 and CDR2: LGHNA and YSLEER. In DNA, the CDR3 is TGCGCCAGCAGCCAAGATTGGGCTAGCGGGGGGTCGTATGAGCAGTTCTTC. It codes for CASSQDWASGGSYEQFF.

This rearrangement joins TRBV29-1 to TRBJ1-5; D call uncertain. The V and J ends lost 0 bases and 6 bases respectively, with 9 bases between them. Germline CDR1 and CDR2: SQVTM and ANQGSEA. CDR3 length: 13 amino acids. The CDR3 DNA follows: TGCAGCGTTGAAGAACCCCGAGGTCAGCCCCAGCATTTT. This codes for CSVEEPRGQPQHF. Full variable domain (remainder filled in from reference TRBV29-1 and TRBJ1-5): SAVISQKPSRDICQRGTSLTIQCQVDSQVTMMFWYRQQPGQSLTLIATANQGSEATYESGFVIDKFPISRPNLTFSTLTVSNMSPEDSSIYLCSVEEPRGQPQHFGDGTRLSIL.

The chain uses TRBV19 and TRBJ2-7; TRBD1 matches at 7 bases. With 6 bases clipped from V and 3 bases from J, the junction kept 5 bases outside the gene matches. This CDR3 comprises 13 residues. Germline CDR1 and CDR2: LNHDA and SQIVND (reference sequence). The CDR3 is CASSRTGDYEQYF. The CDR3 bases are TGTGCCAGTAGCAGGACAGGAGACTACGAGCAGTACTTC. Full variable domain (rest looked up from reference TRBV19 and TRBJ2-7): DGGITQSPKYLFRKEGQNVTLSCEQNLNHDAMYWYRQDPGQGLRLIYYSQIVNDFQKGDIAEGYSVSREKKESFPLTVTSAQKNPTAFYLCASSRTGDYEQYFGPGTRLTVT.

This clone was found a few times. The genes are TRBV19 and TRBJ2-5; 13 bases align to TRBD2. Germline V gene data show CDR1 as LNHDA and CDR2 as SQIVND (reference sequence). Unmatched junction bases numbered 3, after V lost 3 bases and J lost 5 bases. The CDR3 covers 15 residues. CDR3 coding DNA: TGTGCCAGTAGTATTGGACTAGCGGGGGAGGAGACCCAGTACTTC. Encoded protein: CASSIGLAGEETQYF.

The rearrangement links TRBV6-6 to TRBJ1-2, with D perhaps TRBD1 (6 bases). The germline gives CDR1 MNHNY, CDR2 SVGAGI (reference sequence). The V and J ends lost 0 bases and 6 bases respectively, with 8 bases between them. This CDR3 has 13 residues. CDR3: CASSYSDSNGYTF. DNA of the CDR3: TGTGCCAGCAGTTACTCGGACAGTAATGGCTACACCTTC.